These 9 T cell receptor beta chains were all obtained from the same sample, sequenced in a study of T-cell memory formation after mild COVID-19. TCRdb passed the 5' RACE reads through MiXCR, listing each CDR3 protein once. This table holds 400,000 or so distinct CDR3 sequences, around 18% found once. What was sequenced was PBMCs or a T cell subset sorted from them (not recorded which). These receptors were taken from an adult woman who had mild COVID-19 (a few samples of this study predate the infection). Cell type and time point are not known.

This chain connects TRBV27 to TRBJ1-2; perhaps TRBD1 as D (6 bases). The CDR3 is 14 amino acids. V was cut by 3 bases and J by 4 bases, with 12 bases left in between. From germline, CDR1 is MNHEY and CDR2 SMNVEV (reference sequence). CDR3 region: CASSLIGGSYGYTF. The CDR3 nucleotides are TGTGCCAGCAGTTTGATAGGGGGTAGCTATGGCTACACCTTC.

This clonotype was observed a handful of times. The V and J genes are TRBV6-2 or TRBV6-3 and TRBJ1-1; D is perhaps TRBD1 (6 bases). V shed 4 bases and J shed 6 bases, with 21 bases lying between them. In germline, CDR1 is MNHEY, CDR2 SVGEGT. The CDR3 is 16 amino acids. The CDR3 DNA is TGTGCCAGCAGTTCCGTCGACCGACACAGGGCAGCTGAAGCTTTCTTT. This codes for CASSSVDRHRAAEAFF.

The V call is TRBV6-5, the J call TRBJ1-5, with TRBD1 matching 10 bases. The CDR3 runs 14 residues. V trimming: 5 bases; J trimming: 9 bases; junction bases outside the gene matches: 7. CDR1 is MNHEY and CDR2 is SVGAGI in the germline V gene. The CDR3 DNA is TGTGCCAGCAGTCCAGACAGGGGGCAGCCGCCCCAGCATTTT. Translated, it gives CASSPDRGQPPQHF.

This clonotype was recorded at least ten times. CDR3: CASSPTVSTYNEQFF. The CDR3 DNA sequence: TGTGCCAGCAGTCCGACAGTGTCTACCTACAATGAGCAGTTCTTC. The chain couples TRBV5-6 to TRBJ2-1, with D maybe TRBD1 (5 bases). The germline gives CDR1 SGHDT, CDR2 YYEEEE. The CDR3 contains 15 residues. Deletions cut 5 bases from V and 2 bases from J, with 14 bases between.

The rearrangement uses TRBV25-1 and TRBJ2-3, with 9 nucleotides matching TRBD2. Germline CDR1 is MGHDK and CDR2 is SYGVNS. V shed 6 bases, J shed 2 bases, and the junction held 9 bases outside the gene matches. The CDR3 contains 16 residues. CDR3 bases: TGTGCCAGCAGGGGTAGCGGGGGTTTCCTCACAGATACGCAGTATTTT. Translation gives CASRGSGGFLTDTQYF. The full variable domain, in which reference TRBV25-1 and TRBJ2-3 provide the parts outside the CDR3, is EADIYQTPRYLVIGTGKKITLECSQTMGHDKMYWYQQDPGMELHLIHYSYGVNSTEKGDLSSESTVSRIRTEHFPLTLESARPSHTSQYLCASRGSGGFLTDTQYFGPGTRLTVL.

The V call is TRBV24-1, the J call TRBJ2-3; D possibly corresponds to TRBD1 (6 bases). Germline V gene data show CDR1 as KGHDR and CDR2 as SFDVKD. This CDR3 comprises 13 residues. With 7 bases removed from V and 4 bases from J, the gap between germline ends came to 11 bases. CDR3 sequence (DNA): TGTGCCACCAGGGCGCCAGGGGCAGATACGCAGTATTTT. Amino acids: CATRAPGADTQYF.

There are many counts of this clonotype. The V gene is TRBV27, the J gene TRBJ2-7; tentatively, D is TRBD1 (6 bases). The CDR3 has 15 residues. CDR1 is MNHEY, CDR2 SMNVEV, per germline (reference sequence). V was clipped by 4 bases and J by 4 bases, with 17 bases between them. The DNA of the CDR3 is TGTGCCAGCAGTTCAAGACAGGCACCCGTTTACGAGCAGTACTTC. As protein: CASSSRQAPVYEQYF.

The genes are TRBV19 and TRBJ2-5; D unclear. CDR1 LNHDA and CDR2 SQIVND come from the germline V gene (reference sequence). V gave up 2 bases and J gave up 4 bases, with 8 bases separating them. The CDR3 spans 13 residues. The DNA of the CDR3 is TGTGCCAGTAGTATATTGGCCGGAGAGACCCAGTACTTC. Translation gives CASSILAGETQYF.

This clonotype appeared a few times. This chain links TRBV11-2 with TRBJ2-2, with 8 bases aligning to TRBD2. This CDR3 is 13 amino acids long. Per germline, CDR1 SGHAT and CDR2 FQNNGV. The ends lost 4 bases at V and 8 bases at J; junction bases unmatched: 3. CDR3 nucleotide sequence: TGTGCCAGCAGCTGGAGCGGGGGTGGGGAGCTGTTTTTT. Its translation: CASSWSGGGELFF.